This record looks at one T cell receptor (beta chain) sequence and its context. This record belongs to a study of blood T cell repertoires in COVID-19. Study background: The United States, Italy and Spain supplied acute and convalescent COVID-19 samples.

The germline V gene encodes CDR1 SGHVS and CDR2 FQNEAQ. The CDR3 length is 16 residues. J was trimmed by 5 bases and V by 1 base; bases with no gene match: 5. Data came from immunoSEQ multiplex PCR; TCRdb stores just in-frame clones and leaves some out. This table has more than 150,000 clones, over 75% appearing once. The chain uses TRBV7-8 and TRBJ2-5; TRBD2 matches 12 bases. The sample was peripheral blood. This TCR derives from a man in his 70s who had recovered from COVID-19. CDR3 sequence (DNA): TGTGCCAGCAGCTTAGATGCCGGACTAGCGGGGGAGACCCAGTACTTC. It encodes CASSLDAGLAGETQYF.